Here is one T cell receptor (beta chain) with its context. This sample stems from a study of shared clonotypes between healthy human individuals. The wider study: Sampling drew on donors who were two women and three men aged 18 to 49.

The germline V gene encodes CDR1 ENHRY and CDR2 SYGVKD. J gave up 1 base and V 4 bases, and 13 bases lay outside the gene matches. The CDR3 consists of 18 residues. Sequencing was at deep level. How the authors handled the data: Without quality scores, immunoSEQ junctional reads could not be filtered like full-length reads. Assay: immunoSEQ multiplex PCR; the TCRdb copy retains only in-frame clones and omits some. That table is the source of V, J and clone size, and D and trimming were worked out from the DNA. The repertoire includes approximately 840,000 clones, 90% to 97% of them detected once, and about 0.22% sits in the top ten. Positively selected for CCR7, the CD45RO-negative cells used as naive CD8 cells excluded terminally differentiated effector memory CD45RA+ cells.

The genes are TRBV10-3 and TRBJ1-5; 7 bases line up with TRBD1. The origin of this receptor is a man aged 25 to 45 in good health. The sample comprised naive CD8+ T cells sorted from blood. The CDR3 DNA follows: TGTGCCATCAGTGCTACCCCAGGACAGGCAGAGAGCAATCAGCCCCAGCATTTT. Translated, it gives CAISATPGQAESNQPQHF.